Included here is one T cell receptor (beta chain) sequence, with context. V gave up 5 bases and J gave up 4 bases; unmatched junction bases: 7. The CDR3 consists of 16 residues. Per germline, CDR1 MNHEY and CDR2 SMNVEV (reference sequence). Only in-frame clones appear in the TCRdb table, and some are missing; sequencing was by immunoSEQ multiplex PCR. The table has about 1 million clones, 65% to 75% seen once; the top ten hold about 1.5%. This sample is part of a study of shared clonotypes between healthy human individuals. The chain combines TRBV27 with TRBJ2-7, with 14 bases aligning to TRBD2. Material for sequencing was memory CD4+ T cells sorted from blood. Noted subset: CD45RA-negative fraction. This TCR came from a man aged 18 to 29 in good health. CDR3 nucleotide sequence: TGTGCCAGCAGTCCAGGACTAGCGGGGGGCAGATACGAGCAGTACTTC. Translation gives CASSPGLAGGRYEQYF.